Sequencing of this TCR beta chain was carried out in a study of human T cells and chemical hapten exposure. Overall study findings and caveats: Once DPC sensitization occurred, TCRs above 1 in 1000 frequency showed no change.

The time point was: pre-sensitization, week 0. Indicated treatment: therapeutic diphenylcyclopropenone sensitization with weekly scalp DPC. This clonotype was detected many times. Its antigen remains unknown. TCRdb analysed the RACE reads with MiXCR anew, one entry per CDR3 protein. This table has about 89,000 distinct CDR3 sequences, about a tenth appearing once. This CDR3 has 16 amino acids. From germline, CDR1 is SGHNT and CDR2 YYREEE (reference sequence). The V gene end was trimmed by 4 bases and the J gene end by 6 bases; junction bases not matched to a gene: 11. This receptor was identified in a woman aged 55-70 years with alopecia areata. Some clones in this sample may be carry-over from other donors' samples. The chain is built from TRBV5-4 and TRBJ1-2; 11 bases match TRBD1. The sequencing used whole blood, collected in connection with sensitization to the hapten diphenylcyclopropenone (DPC). CDR3 in DNA: TGTGCCAGCAGCCCCGGGACAGGGGGTATCTTCGATGGCTACACCTTC. Its translation: CASSPGTGGIFDGYTF.